This TCR beta chain is drawn from a study of CD8 T cells in Susac syndrome. Whole-study context: Treatment status at blood draw for the Susac syndrome patients was therapy-naive, corticosteroids, or intravenous immunoglobulin alone. Study-level results: The study identified approximately seventeen and five Susac-specific public clones in total CD8+ and CD8+ TEMRA repertoires.

Sequencing of TCR beta, carried out with a high-throughput approach, was applied to CD8+ and CD4+ T cells from the blood. The CDR3 sequence is 14 residues long. V was trimmed by 2 bases and J by 1 base, leaving 8 bases between them. The germline gives CDR1 MNHEY, CDR2 SVGEGT. Concerning this clonotype itself: The antigen is unknown.

The RNA input was roughly 0.5 to 1 ug, and it was reverse transcribed with random hexamers. A multiplex approach, immunoSEQ multiplex PCR, amplified TCR beta CDR3 across 54 Vbeta and 13 Jbeta. TCRdb independently ran MiXCR on the immunoSEQ multiplex PCR reads; one entry per CDR3 protein. The table lists about 83,000 distinct CDR3 sequences, 90% to 97% of them singletons. This rearrangement joins TRBV6-2 or TRBV6-3 to TRBJ1-1; D unresolved. The sequence was collected from a human donor with Susac syndrome. Sequencing input: CD8+ T cells from PBMCs. The CDR3 is CASSYPLPNTEAFF. The CDR3 DNA follows: TGTGCCAGCAGTTACCCCCTCCCGAACACTGAAGCTTTCTTT.